These 7 T cell receptor beta chains were sequenced from one sample in a study of T cells expressing NK-cell markers. TCRdb reanalyzed the 5' RACE reads, giving one entry per CDR3 protein sequence and no DNA. This repertoire includes hundreds of thousands of distinct CDR3 sequences. The sequenced sample consisted of blood T cells: a sorted CD56 or NKG2C T cell subset, CD4+ or CD8+ T cells, or bulk PBMC T cells (not recorded which). These receptors were collected from a man between 18 and 29 years old in good health.

The chain uses TRBV28 and TRBJ2-7; TCRdb's D call of TRBD1 is untestable without DNA. Germline V gene lookup returns CDR1 MDHEN and CDR2 SYDVKM. The CDR3 has 14 amino acids. The CDR3: CASSSQTGSYEQYF. Full variable domain (outside the CDR3, taken from reference TRBV28 and TRBJ2-7): DVKVTQSSRYLVKRTGEKVFLECVQDMDHENMFWYRQDPGLGLRLIYFSYDVKMKEKGDIPEGYSVSREKKERFSLILESASTNQTSMYLCASSSQTGSYEQYFGPGTRLTVT.

The chain carries TRBV29-1 and TRBJ2-7; TCRdb lists TRBD2, though no DNA is available to test this call. There are 12 residues in the CDR3. Germline CDR1 is SQVTM and CDR2 is ANQGSEA. The CDR3 sequence: CSVGTSGNEQYF.

The rearrangement joins TRBV5-5 to TRBJ2-1; as DNA is missing, the TRBD1 call by TCRdb cannot be tested. This CDR3 is built from 14 residues. Germline V gene lookup returns CDR1 SGHKS and CDR2 YYEKEE (reference sequence). The CDR3 loop is CASSFQGARNEQFF. The variable domain in full, completed from reference TRBV5-5 and TRBJ2-1, reads DAGVTQSPTHLIKTRGQQVTLRCSPISGHKSVSWYQQVLGQGPQFIFQYYEKEERGRGNFPDRFSARQFPNYSSELNVNALLLGDSALYLCASSFQGARNEQFFGPGTRLTVL.

The CDR3 sequence is CASSPPGTSGSYEQYF. This chain uses TRBV12-3 or TRBV12-4 with TRBJ2-7; there is no DNA to check the TCRdb D call of TRBD2. CDR3 length: 16 residues.

This rearrangement joins TRBV14 to TRBJ2-5; checking the TCRdb D call of TRBD2 is not possible without DNA. Germline V lookup: CDR1 SGHDN, CDR2 FVKESK. This CDR3 is built from 14 residues. CDR3 loop: CASSQVREVETQYF.

The chain carries TRBV20-1 and TRBJ2-4. Germline V gene sequence: CDR1 DFQATT, CDR2 SNEGSKA (reference sequence). The CDR3 is made up of 13 amino acids. The CDR3 here is CSARNVAKNIQYF.

CDR3 region: CASRRRENEAFF. The V and J genes are TRBV5-5 and TRBJ1-1. Germline loops: CDR1 SGHKS, CDR2 YYEKEE (reference sequence). The CDR3 totals 12 residues.